This TCR beta chain originates from a study of blood T cell repertoires in COVID-19. About the study: Specimens from acute and convalescent COVID-19 originated in the United States, Italy and Spain. Nucleic acid was either cDNA or gDNA, and it came from T cells, B-cell-depleted T cells, or PBMCs.

Original processing methods: Nucleated cell number was recorded as an estimate derived from reference gene primer amplification. TCRdb's copy holds only in-frame clones and misses some; the assay was immunoSEQ multiplex PCR. That table is the source of V, J and clone size, and D and trimming were worked out from the DNA. Of about 22,000 clones detected, around 92% appear once; the ten largest clones hold about 3.4%. This clone showed up just once. The CDR3 sequence is 14 residues long. Trimming took off 4 bases at V and 0 bases at J, with 7 bases between the two ends. Germline V gene lookup returns CDR1 KGHDR and CDR2 SFDVKD.

V gene TRBV24-1 combines with J gene TRBJ2-3; D might be TRBD2 (6 bases). The specimen sequenced was peripheral blood. The sequence was obtained from a woman aged 70-85 years with active COVID-19. In DNA form, the CDR3 reads TGTGCCACCAGTGACGGGACTAGCACAGATACGCAGTATTTT. Residues: CATSDGTSTDTQYF.